This T cell receptor (beta chain) emerged from a study of blood T cell repertoires in COVID-19. Study context: In each case, the material was cDNA or gDNA derived from T cells, B-cell-depleted T cells, or PBMCs.

The data were produced by immunoSEQ multiplex PCR, yet TCRdb's version contains in-frame clones alone and is incomplete. The sample holds about 300,000 clones, 89% seen once. Study members were between roughly 18 and 100 years old and lived in approximately 25 US regions. Trimming removed 3 bases from V and 0 bases from J, with 7 bases in between. Per germline, CDR1 SGHRS and CDR2 YFSETQ. The length of the CDR3 is 14 residues. The TCR originated in a man in his 60s who had recovered from COVID-19. V and J are TRBV5-1 and TRBJ2-1, with TRBD1 as a possible D gene (5 bases). The specimen was PBMCs or T cells enriched from blood (not recorded which). The CDR3 loop is CASSSDSSYNEQFF. The CDR3 DNA is TGCGCCAGCAGCTCCGACAGCTCCTACAATGAGCAGTTCTTC.